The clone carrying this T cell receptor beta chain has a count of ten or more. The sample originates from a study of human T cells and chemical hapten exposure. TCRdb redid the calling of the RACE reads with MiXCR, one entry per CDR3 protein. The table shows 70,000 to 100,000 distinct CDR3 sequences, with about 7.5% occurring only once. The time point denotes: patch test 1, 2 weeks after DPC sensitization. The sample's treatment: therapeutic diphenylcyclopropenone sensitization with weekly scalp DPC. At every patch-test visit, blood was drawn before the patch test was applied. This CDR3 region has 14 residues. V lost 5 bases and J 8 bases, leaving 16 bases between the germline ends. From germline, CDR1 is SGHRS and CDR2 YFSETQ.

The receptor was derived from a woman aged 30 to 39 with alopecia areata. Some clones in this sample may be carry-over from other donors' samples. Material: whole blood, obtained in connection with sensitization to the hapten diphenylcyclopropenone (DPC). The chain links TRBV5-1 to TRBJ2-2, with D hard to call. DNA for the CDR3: TGCGCCAGCAGTCCCGCGGTTACAGTGGGGGAGCTGTTTTTT. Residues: CASSPAVTVGELFF.